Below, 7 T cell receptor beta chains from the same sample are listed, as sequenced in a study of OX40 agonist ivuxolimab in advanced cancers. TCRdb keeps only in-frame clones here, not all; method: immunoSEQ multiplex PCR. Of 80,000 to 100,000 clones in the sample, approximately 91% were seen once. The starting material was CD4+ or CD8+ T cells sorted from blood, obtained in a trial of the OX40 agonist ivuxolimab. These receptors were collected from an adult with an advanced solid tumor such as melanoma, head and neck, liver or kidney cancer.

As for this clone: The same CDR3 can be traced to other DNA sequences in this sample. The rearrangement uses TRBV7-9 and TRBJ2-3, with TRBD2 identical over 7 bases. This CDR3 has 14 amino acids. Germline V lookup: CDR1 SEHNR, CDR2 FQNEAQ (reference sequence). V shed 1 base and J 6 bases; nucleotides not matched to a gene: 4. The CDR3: CASSLVAGADTQYF. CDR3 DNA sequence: TGTGCCAGCAGCTTAGTCGCGGGAGCTGATACGCAGTATTTT.

CDR3 bases: TGTGCCAGCAGTTTAGGGTCAAATCTCCTCTATGGCTACACCTTC. It is translated as CASSLGSNLLYGYTF. This sequence joins TRBV28 and TRBJ1-2; D is ambiguous. The V and J ends lost 2 bases and 4 bases respectively, with 14 bases between them. Germline assignment: CDR1 MDHEN and CDR2 SYDVKM. This CDR3 region has 15 residues.

CDR3 bases: TGTGCCAGCGGGACAGGGTATGAAAAACTGTTTTTT. As protein: CASGTGYEKLFF. The chain employs TRBV28 and TRBJ1-4; 9 bases map to TRBD1. Looked up from germline, CDR1 is MDHEN and CDR2 is SYDVKM. This CDR3 has 12 amino acids. Unmatched junction bases numbered 1, after V lost 8 bases and J lost 6 bases.

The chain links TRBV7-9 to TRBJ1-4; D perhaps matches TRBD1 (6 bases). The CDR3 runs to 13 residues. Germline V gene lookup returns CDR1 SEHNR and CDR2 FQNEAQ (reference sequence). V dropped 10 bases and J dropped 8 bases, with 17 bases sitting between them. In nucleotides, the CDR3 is TGTGCCATCCAAGGGGGTCTAGGGGAAAAACTGTTTTTT. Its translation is CAIQGGLGEKLFF.

The CDR3 loop reads CASSPDRTSFGGELFF. The CDR3 nucleotides are TGTGCCAGCAGTCCGGATCGAACTAGCTTTGGCGGGGAGCTGTTTTTT. The chain recombines TRBV28 with TRBJ2-2; possibly TRBD2 for D (6 bases). Germline V CDR1 and CDR2: MDHEN, SYDVKM. Between the trimmed V and J ends, which lost 5 bases and 7 bases, there was a span of 20 bases. The CDR3 length is 16 residues.

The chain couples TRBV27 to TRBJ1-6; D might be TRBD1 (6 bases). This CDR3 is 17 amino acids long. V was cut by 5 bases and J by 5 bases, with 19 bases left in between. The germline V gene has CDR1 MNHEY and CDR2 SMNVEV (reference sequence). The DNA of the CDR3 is TGTGCCAGCAGTCTCCGGGGGGCCACGCTAGATAATTCACCCCTCCACTTT. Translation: CASSLRGATLDNSPLHF.

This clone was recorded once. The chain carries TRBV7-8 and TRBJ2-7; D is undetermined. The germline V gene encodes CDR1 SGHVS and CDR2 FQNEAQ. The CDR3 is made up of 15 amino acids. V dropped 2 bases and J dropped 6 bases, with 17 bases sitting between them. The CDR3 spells CASSLPGIGLGEQYF. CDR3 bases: TGTGCCAGCAGCTTACCGGGTATAGGTTTAGGCGAGCAGTACTTC.